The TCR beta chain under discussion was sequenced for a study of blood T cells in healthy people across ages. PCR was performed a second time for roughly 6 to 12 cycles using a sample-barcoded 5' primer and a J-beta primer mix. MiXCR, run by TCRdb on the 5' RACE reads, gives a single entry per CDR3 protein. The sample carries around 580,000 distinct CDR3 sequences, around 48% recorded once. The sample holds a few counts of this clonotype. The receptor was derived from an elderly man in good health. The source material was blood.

CDR3 sequence (DNA): TGCGCCAGCAGCCCTGTCTGGGGGGCGGAAGATGGCTACACCTTC. Encoded protein: CASSPVWGAEDGYTF. The chain recombines TRBV5-1 with TRBJ1-2; maybe TRBD1 (6 bases). Germline CDR1 reads SGHRS; CDR2 reads YFSETQ. This CDR3 contains 15 residues. V was shortened by 4 bases and J by 6 bases, with 19 bases between the two germline ends.